These 6 T cell receptor beta chains were sequenced from one sample in a study of T cells after yellow fever vaccination. TCRdb re-called the 5' RACE reads with MiXCR, one entry per CDR3 protein. The table lists 300,000 to 350,000 distinct CDR3 sequences, roughly 8.3% of them singletons, with around 17% in the top ten. The source was PBMCs, collected roughly seven weeks after the first yellow fever vaccination. The receptors were sampled from a man aged 18 to 35 who received the YFV17D yellow fever vaccine.

This clonotype was seen only a few times. The chain is built from TRBV7-2 and TRBJ1-3; no clear D. The CDR3 loop spans 14 amino acids. Trimming shortened V by 5 bases and J by 0 bases, and 8 bases separated the two germline ends. Germline CDR1 reads SGHTA; CDR2 reads FQGNSA. The DNA for the CDR3 is TGTGCCAGCAGCCCGGCCCACTCTGGAAACACCATATATTTT. This translates into CASSPAHSGNTIYF.

In this sample, this clonotype turned up a few times. The chain recombines TRBV6-2 or TRBV6-3 with TRBJ1-2; a weak D match, TRBD1 (6 bases). The CDR3 runs to 13 residues. Germline CDR1 is MNHEY and CDR2 is SVGEGT. The V end lost 7 bases, the J end lost 2 bases, and 11 bases lay between the germline ends. This chain's CDR3 is CASTIDRNYGYTF. The CDR3 nucleotides are TGTGCCAGCACCATCGACAGGAACTATGGCTACACCTTC.

CDR3: CASSLQGVGETQYF. DNA for the CDR3: TGTGCCAGCAGCCTCCAGGGGGTAGGGGAGACCCAGTACTTC. This sequence joins TRBV7-2 and TRBJ2-5, with 7 positions matching TRBD1. J lost 5 bases, V lost 5 bases, and 8 bases had no gene match. CDR1 and CDR2 from the germline V gene are SGHTA and FQGNSA. This CDR3 has 14 amino acids. Full variable domain (rest looked up from reference TRBV7-2 and TRBJ2-5): GAGVSQSPSNKVTEKGKDVELRCDPISGHTALYWYRQSLGQGLEFLIYFQGNSAPDKSGLPSDRFSAERTGGSVSTLTIQRTQQEDSAVYLCASSLQGVGETQYFGPGTRLLVL.

This chain uses TRBV5-1 with TRBJ2-1; no definite D call. Looked up from germline, CDR1 is SGHRS and CDR2 is YFSETQ. V was clipped by 2 bases and J by 6 bases, with 18 bases between them. The CDR3 extends over 16 amino acids. CDR3 loop: CASSFVANNLLNEQFF. DNA for the CDR3: TGCGCCAGCAGCTTCGTCGCCAACAATCTCCTCAATGAGCAGTTCTTC.

The V call is TRBV7-2, the J call TRBJ1-1; possibly TRBD1 for D (5 bases). With 1 base removed from V and 1 base from J, the gap between germline ends came to 7 bases. Germline CDR1 SGHTA, CDR2 FQGNSA. The CDR3 consists of 14 residues. CDR3 protein: CASSLEGRNTEAFF. The CDR3, as DNA: TGTGCCAGCAGCTTAGAGGGGAGGAACACTGAAGCTTTCTTT.

This clonotype was seen more than once but under ten times. This chain connects TRBV6-2 or TRBV6-3 to TRBJ2-7; weak D call: TRBD1 (6 bases). The CDR3 totals 15 residues. The ends were cut back, 5 bases at V and 5 bases at J, with 19 bases in the middle. Germline CDR1 reads MNHEY; CDR2 reads SVGEGT. CDR3 sequence reads: CASSNRGGPEDEQYV. CDR3 nucleotide sequence: TGTGCCAGCAGTAACCGAGGGGGTCCGGAAGACGAGCAGTACGTC.